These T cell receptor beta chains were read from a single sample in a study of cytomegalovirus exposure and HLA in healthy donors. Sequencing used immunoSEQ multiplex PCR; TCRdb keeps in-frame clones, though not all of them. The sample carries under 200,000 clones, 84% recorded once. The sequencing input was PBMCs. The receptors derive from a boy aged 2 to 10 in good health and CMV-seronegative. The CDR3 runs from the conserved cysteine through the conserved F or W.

cdr3_aa: CASSPRAAGDPYEQYF
v_call: TRBV27

cdr3_aa: CASSWEGGSNAFF
v_call: TRBV7-3

cdr3_aa: CASSELGGPSSYNEQFF
v_call: TRBV25-1

cdr3_aa: CATSRDRSTGSGYTF
v_call: TRBV15

cdr3_aa: CATSPYQQGASYEQYF
v_call: TRBV15

cdr3_aa: CASSMDREYEQYF
v_call: TRBV19

cdr3_aa: CASSMSGLKTDTQYF
v_call: TRBV9

cdr3_aa: CASSLGSGSSYEQYF
v_call: TRBV5-1

cdr3_aa: CASSYSGQMNTEAFF
v_call: TRBV6-5

cdr3_aa: CASSLSGGGNQPQHF
v_call: TRBV28

cdr3_aa: CASSRERRGDYNEQFF
v_call: TRBV4-2

cdr3_aa: CASSLESSGNTIYF
v_call: TRBV5-1

cdr3_aa: CASSLLSGTSYYEQYF
v_call: TRBV27

cdr3_aa: CASSFYRGDYEQYF
v_call: TRBV19

cdr3_aa: CAGGQGLNTEAFF
v_call: TRBV6-4

cdr3_aa: CASSPGTSSYEQYF
v_call: TRBV18

cdr3_aa: CAWSADRGGYTF
v_call: TRBV30

cdr3_aa: CASSEGTGGWGYGYTF
v_call: TRBV6-1

cdr3_aa: CASSPGRAGGADTQYF
v_call: TRBV7-6

cdr3_aa: CASSLVGTGYEQYF
v_call: TRBV7-2

cdr3_aa: CASSILGGIPYEQYF
v_call: TRBV19

cdr3_aa: CASSLDIRSPVSSTEAFF
v_call: TRBV11-2

cdr3_aa: CASSPPRVTGELFF
v_call: TRBV4-1

cdr3_aa: CASSWDRPNEQFF
v_call: TRBV6-1

cdr3_aa: CASSRAGAGEQYF
v_call: TRBV2

cdr3_aa: CASSLEEWPRVNTGELFF
v_call: TRBV5-6

cdr3_aa: CSVGGTGGGGYTF
v_call: TRBV29-1

cdr3_aa: CASSPRETQYF
v_call: TRBV7-6

cdr3_aa: CASSDEFGREEQFF
v_call: TRBV25-1

cdr3_aa: CASSLMEGTNYEQYF
v_call: TRBV7-3

cdr3_aa: CASSVMGLAYNEQFF
v_call: TRBV9

cdr3_aa: CASFRQGPPTNEKLFF
v_call: TRBV21-1

cdr3_aa: CASSQLFSGRANEQFF
v_call: TRBV4-1

cdr3_aa: CASSVEVAETLTDTQYF
v_call: TRBV9

cdr3_aa: CSARQGDGYTF
v_call: TRBV20-1

cdr3_aa: CASSQYGQNSNQPQHF
v_call: TRBV4-1

cdr3_aa: CATNPLTGPNYGYTF
v_call: TRBV19

cdr3_aa: CASSLGRANTEAFF
v_call: TRBV7-6

cdr3_aa: CASSADRVDSGNTIYF
v_call: TRBV7-3

cdr3_aa: CASAGTSLGNEQYF
v_call: TRBV6-5

cdr3_aa: CASSGTGGSNQPQHF
v_call: TRBV19

cdr3_aa: CASSFTGARDTQYF
v_call: TRBV27

cdr3_aa: CASSLQGWKTQYF
v_call: TRBV9

cdr3_aa: CASRRGDRGFSETQYF
v_call: TRBV6-6

cdr3_aa: CASSASPGQVSGANVLTF
v_call: TRBV9

cdr3_aa: CASRTIQTDEAFF
v_call: TRBV27

cdr3_aa: CASRSGYNEQFF
v_call: TRBV28

cdr3_aa: CASSIRQGGTEAFF
v_call: TRBV7-9